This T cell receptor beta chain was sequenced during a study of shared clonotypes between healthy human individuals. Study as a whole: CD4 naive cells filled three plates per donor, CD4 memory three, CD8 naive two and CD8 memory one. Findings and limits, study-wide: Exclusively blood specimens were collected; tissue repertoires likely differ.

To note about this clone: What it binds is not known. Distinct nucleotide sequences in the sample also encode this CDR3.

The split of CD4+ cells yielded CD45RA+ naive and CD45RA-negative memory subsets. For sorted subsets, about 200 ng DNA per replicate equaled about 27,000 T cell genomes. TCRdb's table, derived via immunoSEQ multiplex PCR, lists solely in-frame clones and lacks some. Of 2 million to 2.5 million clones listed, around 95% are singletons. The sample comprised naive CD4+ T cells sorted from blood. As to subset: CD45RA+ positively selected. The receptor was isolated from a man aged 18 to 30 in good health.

The CDR3 region has the DNA TGTGCCATCAGTGAGTCGGCAGGCAACACTGAAGCTTTCTTT. It encodes CAISESAGNTEAFF. The chain employs TRBV10-3 and TRBJ1-1; the D is unclear. The germline V gene encodes CDR1 ENHRY and CDR2 SYGVKD. The CDR3 is made up of 14 amino acids. V was trimmed by 0 bases and J by 2 bases, leaving 7 bases between them.